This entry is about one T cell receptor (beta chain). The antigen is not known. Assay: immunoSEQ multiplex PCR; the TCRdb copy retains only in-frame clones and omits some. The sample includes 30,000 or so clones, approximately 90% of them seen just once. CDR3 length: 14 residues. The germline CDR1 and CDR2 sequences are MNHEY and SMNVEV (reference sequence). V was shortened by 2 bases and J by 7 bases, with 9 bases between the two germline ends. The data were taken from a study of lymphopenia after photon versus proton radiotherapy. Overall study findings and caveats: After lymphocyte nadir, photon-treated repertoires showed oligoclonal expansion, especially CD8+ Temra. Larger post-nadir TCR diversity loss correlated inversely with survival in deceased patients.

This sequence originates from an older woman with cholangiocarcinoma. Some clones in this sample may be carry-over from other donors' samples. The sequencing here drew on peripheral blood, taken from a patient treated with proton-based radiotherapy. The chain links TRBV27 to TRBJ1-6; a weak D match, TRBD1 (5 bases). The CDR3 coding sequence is TGTGCCAGCAGTTTACAGGGAAGGAATTCACCCCTCCACTTT. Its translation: CASSLQGRNSPLHF.